The 13 T cell receptor beta chains below were found in one sample sequenced in a study of T cell responses to AZD1222 COVID-19 vaccine. TCRdb's table, derived via immunoSEQ multiplex PCR, lists solely in-frame clones and lacks some. The sample yields more than 140,000 clones, approximately 89% seen once. The source was peripheral blood, collected on day 0 of AZD1222 vaccination. The receptors here all came from an adult in good health.

The rearrangement joins TRBV16 to TRBJ1-2; TRBD1 is a possible D gene (5 bases). The CDR3 extends over 14 amino acids. V gave up 3 bases and J gave up 1 base, with 9 bases separating them. CDR1 is KGHSY and CDR2 is FQNENV in the germline V gene. In nucleotides, the CDR3 is TGTGCCAGCAGCCATTCGACAGATAACTATGGCTACACCTTC. This sequence encodes CASSHSTDNYGYTF.

The J gene is TRBJ1-6, the V gene TRBV4-2; D gene unclear. CDR3 size: 14 residues. Trimming removed 2 bases from V and 10 bases from J, with 12 bases in between. Germline V gene data show CDR1 as LGHNA and CDR2 as YNFKEQ. CDR3 in amino acids: CASSQPPGSSPLHF. For the CDR3, the DNA is TGTGCCAGCAGCCAACCACCCGGCTCCTCACCCCTCCACTTT.

The rearrangement links TRBV11-3 to TRBJ1-1; D is possibly TRBD1 (6 bases). V lost 4 bases and J lost 4, with 16 bases in between. Germline V gives CDR1 SGHNT, CDR2 YENEEA. This CDR3 spans 15 amino acids. The CDR3 DNA is TGTGCCAGCAGCTCACAGGGAGGGAGAAGCACTGAAGCTTTCTTT. Translating it yields CASSSQGGRSTEAFF.

This clone was seen a few times. This chain joins TRBV7-9 and TRBJ1-1; D gene uncertain. The CDR3 sequence is 14 residues long. From germline, CDR1 is SEHNR and CDR2 FQNEAQ (reference sequence). V dropped 1 base and J dropped 12 bases, with 18 bases sitting between them. In DNA form, the CDR3 reads TGTGCCAGCAGCTTAGTTGGGATGGCCGGTGACCCTTTCTTT. This codes for CASSLVGMAGDPFF.

J is TRBJ2-2 and V is TRBV7-2, with D hard to call. The CDR3 covers 14 residues. CDR1 and CDR2 from the germline V gene are SGHTA and FQGNSA. The V end lost 1 base, the J end lost 4 bases, and 7 bases lay between the germline ends. The CDR3 nucleotides read TGTGCCAGCAGCTTAGAGGTGATCACCGGGGAGCTGTTTTTT. As protein: CASSLEVITGELFF.

Notes on this clone: One junction end does not reproduce the germline sequence, and a read error may be involved. This chain joins TRBV9 and TRBJ1-1; D might be TRBD1 (5 bases). The germline CDR1 and CDR2 sequences are SGDLS and YYNGEE. CDR3 size: 11 residues. The CDR3 here is CASSPRQHMDF. The CDR3 DNA is TGTGCCAGCAGCCCCCGACAGCATATGGACTTT.

V is TRBV19 and J is TRBJ2-7; no definite D call. Trimming took 8 bases from V and 4 from J, leaving 9 bases between them. The CDR3 has 11 residues. The germline gives CDR1 LNHDA, CDR2 SQIVND (reference sequence). DNA for the CDR3: TGTGCCAGTCGCGAAGGTTACGAGCAGTACTTC. Its protein product is CASREGYEQYF.

This clone is a singleton in its sample. V usage is TRBV13 and J usage is TRBJ1-2; tentative D call: TRBD1 (6 bases). Per germline, CDR1 PRHDT and CDR2 FYEKMQ (reference sequence). The CDR3 is 13 residues long. Deletions cut 5 bases from V and 7 bases from J, with 14 bases between. The CDR3 region has the DNA TGTGCCAGCAGCGGCACAGGGTTGCGTGGCTACACCTTC. Its translation: CASSGTGLRGYTF.

CDR3 nucleotides: TGTGCCAGCAGGTCTAGTACAGCGAACACCGGGGAGCTGTTTTTT. This gives the protein CASRSSTANTGELFF. The chain links TRBV6-5 to TRBJ2-2; D is unresolved. Germline CDR1 is MNHEY and CDR2 is SVGAGI. V lost 6 bases and J lost 0, with 11 bases in between. The CDR3 totals 15 residues.

This chain connects TRBV6-1 to TRBJ1-5; D is ambiguous. Trimming shortened V by 0 bases and J by 7 bases, and 16 bases separated the two germline ends. CDR1 is MNHNS, CDR2 SASEGT, per germline. This CDR3 contains 16 residues. For the CDR3, the DNA is TGTGCCAGCAGTGAAGCCATCGGGCCGGCGGCCCAGCCCCAGCATTTT. It codes for CASSEAIGPAAQPQHF.

The DNA for the CDR3 is TGTGCCAGCTCACCTGACAGCTCCTACAATGAGCAGTTCTTC. Translated: CASSPDSSYNEQFF. The chain joins TRBV18 to TRBJ2-1; perhaps TRBD1 as D (5 bases). CDR1 is KGHSH, CDR2 LQKENI, per germline. The CDR3 spans 14 residues. Deletions cut 3 bases from V and 0 bases from J, with 6 bases between.

The CDR3 nucleotides read TGTGCCAGCAGCGCCCACTACGAGCAGTACTTC. It specifies CASSAHYEQYF. This chain joins TRBV5-5 and TRBJ2-7; D is uncertain. Germline values: CDR1 SGHKS, CDR2 YYEKEE (reference sequence). The CDR3 consists of 11 residues. V was clipped by 4 bases and J by 3 bases, with 5 bases between them.

The chain combines TRBV6-5 with TRBJ1-2; D is ambiguous. The CDR3 totals 13 residues. The germline V and J ends were trimmed by 0 bases and 1 base, with 3 bases remaining between them. Germline CDR1 is MNHEY and CDR2 is SVGAGI. CDR3 protein: CASSYSRNYGYTF. The DNA of the CDR3 is TGTGCCAGCAGTTACTCTCGTAACTATGGCTACACCTTC.